The clone carrying this T cell receptor (beta chain) was detected ten times or more. Antigen specificity is unknown. The authors drew around 11 milliliters of peripheral blood from each donor. Isolation per sample recovered at least 6.5 million PBMCs. This sample was included in a study of blood T cells in healthy people across ages. Overall study findings and caveats: Relative to aged donors, long-lived donors carried more naive CD4+ cells and displayed higher diversity.

V was pared by 5 bases and J by 2 bases, with 16 bases between. The CDR3 length is 14 residues. Germline V gene sequence: CDR1 DFQATT, CDR2 SNEGSKA (reference sequence). Then a second PCR, running about 6 to 12 cycles, was carried out with a sample-barcoded 5' primer and a J-beta primer mix. A template-switch adaptor that had 12 random nucleotides put a tag on each cDNA molecule. TCRdb re-called the 5' RACE reads through MiXCR, storing one row per CDR3 protein. The table shows about 1,500,000 distinct CDR3 sequences, with 28% occurring only once. The clonotype originates from a woman aged 30 to 39 in good health. V gene TRBV20-1 combines with J gene TRBJ2-7; no clear D gene. Sequencing was carried out using blood. The CDR3 sequence is CSAQKWASPYEQYF. In DNA, the CDR3 is TGCAGTGCTCAGAAGTGGGCTAGTCCCTACGAGCAGTACTTC.